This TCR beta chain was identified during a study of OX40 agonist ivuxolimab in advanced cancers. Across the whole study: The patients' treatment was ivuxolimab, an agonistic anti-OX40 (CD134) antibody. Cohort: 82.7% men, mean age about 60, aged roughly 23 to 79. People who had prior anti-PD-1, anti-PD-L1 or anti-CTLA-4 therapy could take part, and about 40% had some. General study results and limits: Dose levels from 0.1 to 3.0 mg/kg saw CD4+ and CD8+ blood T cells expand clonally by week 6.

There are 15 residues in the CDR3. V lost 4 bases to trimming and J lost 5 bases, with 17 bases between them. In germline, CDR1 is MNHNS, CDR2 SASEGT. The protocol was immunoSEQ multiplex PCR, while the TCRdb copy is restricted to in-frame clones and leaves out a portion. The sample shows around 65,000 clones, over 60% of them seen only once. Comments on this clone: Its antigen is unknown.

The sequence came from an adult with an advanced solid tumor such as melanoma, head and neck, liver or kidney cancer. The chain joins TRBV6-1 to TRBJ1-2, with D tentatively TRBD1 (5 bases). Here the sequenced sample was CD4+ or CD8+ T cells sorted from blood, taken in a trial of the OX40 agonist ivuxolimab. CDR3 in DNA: TGTGCCAGCAGTGCCCTAGGGTTGACAGCATATGGCTACACCTTC. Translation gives CASSALGLTAYGYTF.